This T cell receptor beta chain was obtained from a study of blood T cell repertoires in COVID-19. Study as a whole: Spain, Italy and the United States supplied samples that represented acute and convalescent COVID-19. PBMCs, B-cell-depleted T cells, or T cells were the source of the cDNA or gDNA that made up the material.

Germline-derived CDR1 and CDR2 are MNHNS and SASEGT. The CDR3 is 17 residues long. V dropped 1 base and J dropped 2; count of bases not matched to a gene: 6. Original handling: Amplifying reference gene primers gave estimates of nucleated cell counts. Only in-frame clones appear in the TCRdb table, and some are missing; sequencing was by immunoSEQ multiplex PCR. For V, J and clone size, that table is used; D and trimming come from the DNA. The sample gives around 130,000 clones, 70% to 80% of which show up once; 16% is in the top ten. This rearrangement joins TRBV6-1 to TRBJ2-1; 9 bases line up with TRBD2. Sequencing used peripheral blood. The TCR comes from a man over 45 with acute or convalescent COVID-19. CDR3 bases: TGTGCCAGCAGTGAAGGCTGGCGGGGGGGCACCTACAATGAGCAGTTCTTC. Amino acid sequence: CASSEGWRGGTYNEQFF.